This T cell receptor (beta chain) originates from a study of T cell responses to AZD1222 COVID-19 vaccine. Assay used: immunoSEQ multiplex PCR; TCRdb lists only in-frame clones, some missing. The data hold about 160,000 clones, with roughly nine tenths observed a single time. The CDR3 consists of 12 residues. V was trimmed by 5 bases and J by 8 bases, leaving 9 bases between them. The clonotype was recovered from an adult in good health. V is TRBV12-3 or TRBV12-4 and J is TRBJ1-4, with D possibly being TRBD1 (6 bases). Sequenced here: peripheral blood, sampled on day 0 of AZD1222 vaccination. This CDR3 reads CASSKRGEKLFF. The CDR3 bases are TGTGCCAGCAGTAAAAGGGGGGAAAAACTGTTTTTT.